Sequencing of this T cell receptor beta chain was carried out in a study of blood T cell repertoires in COVID-19. Study-wide context: PBMCs, B-cell-depleted T cells, or T cells were the source of the cDNA or gDNA that made up the material.

Source study methods: Amplification of reference gene primers provided the estimated nucleated cell counts. Here immunoSEQ multiplex PCR was the method, and the copy in TCRdb shows in-frame clones only, minus some. The DNA gave D and trimming, while V, J and clone size come from that table. The sample comprises 200,000 to 250,000 clones, roughly 84% of which are singletons, and roughly 7.4% rests with the top ten. The V gene end was trimmed by 5 bases and the J gene end by 5 bases; junction bases not matched to a gene: 7. CDR1 is LGHDT and CDR2 is YNNKEL in the germline V gene (reference sequence). The CDR3 extends over 14 amino acids.

The sequencing input was peripheral blood. This receptor was obtained from a woman aged 45-60 years with acute or convalescent COVID-19. V gene TRBV3-1 (or the pseudogene TRBV3-2) combines with J gene TRBJ1-1; 8 nucleotides line up with TRBD1. CDR3 coding DNA: TGTGCCAGCAGCGATCAGGGGGCTAAGACTGAAGCTTTCTTT. Protein: CASSDQGAKTEAFF.